One sample yielded the 8 T cell receptor beta chains listed below, sequenced in a study of T cell clonality in common variable immunodeficiency. Some clones are missing from TCRdb's copy, which holds only in-frame ones; the method was immunoSEQ multiplex PCR. The counts give fewer than 65,000 clones, none of them seen only once; over 0.8% is held by the top ten. The source material was peripheral blood mononuclear cells. These TCRs come from a person aged 18 to 75 in good health.

This clone was counted at least ten times. The read gets to within 3 residues of the CDR3 end, and the germline J gene fills in the rest. The chain employs TRBV19 and TRBJ2-3; 7 nucleotides agree with TRBD1. With V trimmed by 4 bases and J by 3 bases, 10 bases remained unmatched. The CDR3 covers 16 residues. Germline V gives CDR1 LNHDA, CDR2 SQIVND (reference sequence). CDR3 DNA (partial): TGTGCCAGTAGTACCTCCAGGGGGTACACTACAGATACG. Its translation is CASSTSRGYTTDT. The whole CDR3 protein reads CASSTSRGYTTDTQYF.

This clone was observed at least ten times. The read halts 3 residues ahead of the CDR3 end, with the missing end drawn from the germline J gene. The V call is TRBV5-6, the J call TRBJ2-5; the D gene is possibly TRBD1 (5 bases). Trimming left V 0 bases short and J 1 base short, with 10 bases between. Germline CDR1 is SGHDT and CDR2 is YYEEEE. The length of the CDR3 is 15 residues. Partial CDR3 DNA: TGTGCCAGCAGCTTGGTGGGGCAGGGCCAAGAGACC. Its protein is CASSLVGQGQET. The full CDR3 is CASSLVGQGQETQYF.

With regard to this clone: The observed sequence ends 3 residues before the CDR3 terminus, with the missing tail filled in from the germline J gene. The V gene is TRBV2, the J gene TRBJ1-5, with 7 bases aligning to TRBD1. The germline CDR1 and CDR2 sequences are SNHLY and FYNNEI. This CDR3 region has 16 residues. V trimming: 6 bases; J trimming: 0 bases; junction bases outside the gene matches: 8. The DNA read from the CDR3 is TGTGCCAGCAGCGATGACAGGGAATATAGCAATCAGCCC. Residues: CASSDDREYSNQP. From start to end, the CDR3 is CASSDDREYSNQPQHF.

This clone appeared many times. The read ends 3 residues before the CDR3 terminus; that terminus is restored from the germline J gene. The rearrangement links TRBV5-1 to TRBJ2-7; TRBD1 is a possible D gene (6 bases). Germline V gene lookup returns CDR1 SGHRS and CDR2 YFSETQ. The V end was cut by 0 bases, the J end by 2 bases, with 15 bases between. This CDR3 spans 16 amino acids. The CDR3 here is CASSLVGGTATYEQYF. The covered CDR3 bases are TGCGCCAGCAGCTTGGTTGGGGGCACGGCCACCTACGAG. The full variable domain, rest sourced from reference TRBV5-1 and TRBJ2-7, is KAGVTQTPRYLIKTRGQQVTLSCSPISGHRSVSWYQQTPGQGLQFLFEYFSETQRNKGNFPGRFSGRQFSNSRSEMNVSTLELGDSALYLCASSLVGGTATYEQYFGPGTRLTVT.

The sample holds a few counts of this clone. The sequence runs out 3 residues before the end of the CDR3; the remainder is reconstructed from the germline J gene. The chain links TRBV19 to TRBJ1-1; TRBD1 aligns across 8 bases. The CDR3 consists of 14 residues. Germline trimming cut 4 bases from V and 4 bases from J; bases unmatched to any gene: 5. Germline CDR1 is LNHDA and CDR2 is SQIVND (reference sequence). The CDR3 here is CASSTRDRGTEAFF. The CDR3 bases that were read are TGTGCCAGTAGTACCCGAGACAGGGGCACTGAA.

This clone was seen at least ten times. The read ends 3 residues early relative to the CDR3; the germline J gene fills the gap. This chain connects TRBV11-2 to TRBJ1-3; D gene unclear. The CDR3 has 14 residues. The V and J ends lost 2 bases and 2 bases respectively, with 7 bases between them. Looked up from germline, CDR1 is SGHAT and CDR2 is FQNNGV. CDR3 residues: CASSLLSAGNTIYF. The covered CDR3 bases are TGTGCCAGCAGCTTACTGAGCGCTGGAAACACC.

This clone was seen many times. Read data end 3 residues before the CDR3 end; the end is taken from the germline J gene. The chain links TRBV19 to TRBJ1-3, with no clear D. Trimming removed 2 bases from V and 2 bases from J, with 10 bases in between. This CDR3 contains 15 residues. Germline CDR1 and CDR2: LNHDA and SQIVND (reference sequence). The CDR3 loop is CASSITLEPGNTIYF. The DNA read from the CDR3 is TGTGCCAGTAGTATAACCCTTGAGCCTGGAAACACC.

This clone was seen a handful of times. A read error is possible here, since a much larger clone lies one base away. The read ends 3 residues before the CDR3 terminus; that terminus is restored from the germline J gene. The chain links TRBV2 to TRBJ2-3, with 8 positions matching TRBD1. The CDR3 has 13 residues. Germline CDR1 is SNHLY and CDR2 is FYNNEI. The sequenced CDR3 bases are TGTGCCAGCAGTGGGACAGGGATTCAGCCG. This sequence encodes CASSGTGIQP. The full CDR3 sequence reads CASSGTGIQPQYF.